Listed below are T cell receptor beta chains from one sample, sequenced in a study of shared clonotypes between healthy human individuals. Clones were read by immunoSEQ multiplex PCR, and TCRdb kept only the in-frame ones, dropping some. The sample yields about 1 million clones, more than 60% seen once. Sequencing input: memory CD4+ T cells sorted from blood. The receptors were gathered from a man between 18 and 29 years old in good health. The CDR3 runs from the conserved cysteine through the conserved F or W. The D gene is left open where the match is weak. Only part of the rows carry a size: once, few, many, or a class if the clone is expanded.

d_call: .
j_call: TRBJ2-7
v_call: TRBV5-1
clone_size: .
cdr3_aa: CASSLAVGYEQYF
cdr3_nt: TGCGCCAGCAGCTTGGCCGTCGGGTACGAGCAGTACTTC

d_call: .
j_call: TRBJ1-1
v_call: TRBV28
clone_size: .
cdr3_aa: CASSYLGSPLGAFF
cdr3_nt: TGTGCCAGCAGTTATTTAGGGTCCCCACTCGGAGCTTTCTTT

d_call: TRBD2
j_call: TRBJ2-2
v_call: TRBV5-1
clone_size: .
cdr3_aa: CASTLAAANTGELFF
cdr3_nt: TGCGCCAGCACCCTAGCGGCTGCGAACACCGGGGAGCTGTTTTTT

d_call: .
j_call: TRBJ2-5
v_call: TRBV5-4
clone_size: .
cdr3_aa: CASSLDLGGTQYF
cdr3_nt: TGTGCCAGCAGCTTGGACCTCGGGGGGACCCAGTACTTC

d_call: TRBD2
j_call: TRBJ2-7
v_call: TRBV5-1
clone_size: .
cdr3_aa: CASSPTSGSREQYF
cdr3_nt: TGCGCCAGCAGCCCTACTAGCGGGAGTCGAGAGCAGTACTTC

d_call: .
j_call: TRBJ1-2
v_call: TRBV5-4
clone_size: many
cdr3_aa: CASSLADSAFYGYTF
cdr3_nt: TGTGCCAGCAGCTTGGCCGATAGTGCTTTTTATGGCTACACCTTC

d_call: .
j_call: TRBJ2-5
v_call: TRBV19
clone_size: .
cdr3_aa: CASSIGGGVETQYF
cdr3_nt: TGTGCCAGTAGTATAGGCGGCGGGGTCGAGACCCAGTACTTC

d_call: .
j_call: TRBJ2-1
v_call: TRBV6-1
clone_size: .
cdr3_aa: CASSAEPGEYNEQFF
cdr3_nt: TGTGCCAGCAGTGCGGAACCGGGTGAATACAATGAGCAGTTCTTC

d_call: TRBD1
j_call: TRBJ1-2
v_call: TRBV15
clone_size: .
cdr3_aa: CATSIHRGNYGYTF
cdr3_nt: TGTGCCACCAGCATACACAGGGGAAACTATGGCTACACCTTC

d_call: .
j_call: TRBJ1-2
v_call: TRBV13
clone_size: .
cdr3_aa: CASSLGLFSGNGYTF
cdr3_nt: TGTGCCAGCAGCTTAGGTCTATTCTCGGGGAACGGCTACACCTTC

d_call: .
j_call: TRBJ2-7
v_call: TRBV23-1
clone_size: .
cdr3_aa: CASSLAQSYEQYF
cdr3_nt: TGCGCCAGCAGTCTTGCACAGTCCTACGAGCAGTACTTC

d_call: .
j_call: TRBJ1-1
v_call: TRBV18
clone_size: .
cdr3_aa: CASSPVRGGIAEAFF
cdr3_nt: TGTGCCAGCTCACCAGTTCGAGGGGGAATCGCTGAAGCTTTCTTT

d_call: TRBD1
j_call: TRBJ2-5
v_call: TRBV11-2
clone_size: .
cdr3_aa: CASSLGTGAGETQYF
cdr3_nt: TGTGCCAGCAGCTTAGGGACAGGGGCGGGGGAGACCCAGTACTTC

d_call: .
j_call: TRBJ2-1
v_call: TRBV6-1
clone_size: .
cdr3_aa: CASTTGRWEQFF
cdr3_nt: TGTGCCAGCACCACAGGGCGATGGGAGCAGTTCTTC

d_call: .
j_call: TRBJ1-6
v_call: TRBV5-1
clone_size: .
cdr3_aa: CASSPNRRENNSPLHF
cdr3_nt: TGCGCCAGCAGCCCAAACCGACGGGAGAATAATTCACCCCTCCACTTT

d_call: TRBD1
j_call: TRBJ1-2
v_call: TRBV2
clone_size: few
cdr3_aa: CASSESGTGGGYTF
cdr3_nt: TGTGCCAGCAGTGAATCCGGGACAGGGGGTGGCTACACCTTC